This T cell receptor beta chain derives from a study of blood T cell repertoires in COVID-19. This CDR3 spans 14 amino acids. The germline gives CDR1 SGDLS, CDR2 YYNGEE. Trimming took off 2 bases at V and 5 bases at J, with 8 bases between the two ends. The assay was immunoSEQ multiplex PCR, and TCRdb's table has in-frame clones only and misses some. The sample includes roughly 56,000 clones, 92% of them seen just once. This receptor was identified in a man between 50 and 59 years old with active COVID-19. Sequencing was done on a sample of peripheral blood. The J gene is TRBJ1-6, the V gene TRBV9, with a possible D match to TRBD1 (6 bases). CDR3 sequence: CASSVTGNNSPLHF. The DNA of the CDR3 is TGTGCCAGCAGCGTGACAGGAAATAATTCACCCCTCCACTTT.